This TCR beta chain was found in a study of cytomegalovirus exposure and HLA in healthy donors. Study in general: Tens of millions of unique TCR sequences came from HLA-typed donors in an early release. The study, taken as a whole, reports: TCR beta sequences numbering roughly 18,000 were associated with HLA alleles at 0.05 false discovery rate in a later analysis. Upon later analysis, HLA-associated TCR beta chains proved more clonally expanded than other, equally common chains.

V shed 5 bases and J 2 bases; nucleotides not matched to a gene: 5. Germline V gene sequence: CDR1 SEHNR, CDR2 FQNEAQ (reference sequence). The CDR3 sequence is 14 residues long. For this clone: Its antigen is as yet unknown.

Primers: 60 Vbeta forward and 13 Jbeta reverse. Here immunoSEQ multiplex PCR was the method, and the copy in TCRdb shows in-frame clones only, minus some. The data show 150,000 to 200,000 clones, roughly 77% seen once. The source material was PBMCs. The V gene is TRBV7-9, the J gene TRBJ2-7, with 8 positions matching TRBD1. This TCR was sampled from a woman in her fifties or sixties in good health and CMV-seronegative. The CDR3 spells CASSATGAAYEQYF. The CDR3 bases are TGTGCCAGCAGCGCGACAGGGGCCGCCTACGAGCAGTACTTC.